The source of this T cell receptor (beta chain) is a study of neoadjuvant anti-PD-1 for oral cavity cancer. Time point denoted: after neoadjuvant nivolumab, at surgical resection. Six replicates per PBMC sample, mostly from about 500 ng of genomic DNA. Clones were sequenced by immunoSEQ multiplex PCR, and TCRdb holds only the in-frame ones, with some missing. Of about 39,000 clones listed, about 77% were seen once; the top ten hold approximately 5%. A remark on this clone: The antigen remains unidentified.

Trimming removed 1 base from V and 0 bases from J, with 14 bases in between. This CDR3 comprises 17 residues. The germline V gene has CDR1 SGHTS and CDR2 YDEGEE. The study, taken as a whole, reports: Higher pretreatment Treg/Th17 ratios tracked higher pretreatment blood clonality. With three patients per group, TCR findings need larger cohorts. PBMC Gini-index clonality exceeded responders' in non-responders post-nivolumab.

The material was PBMCs, obtained after nivolumab (anti-PD-1) treatment. This clonotype originated in a person between 40 and 80 years old with oral cavity squamous cell carcinoma. The rearrangement joins TRBV5-8 to TRBJ1-5; the D gene is possibly TRBD1 (5 bases). CDR3 sequence reads: CASSLRRAGYSNQPQHF. DNA for the CDR3: TGTGCCAGCAGCTTGAGGCGGGCAGGGTATAGCAATCAGCCCCAGCATTTT.